This T cell receptor beta chain was retrieved from a study of tumor and adjacent non-tumor tissue in lung cancer. Study-level information: Patients comprised about a dozen adenocarcinoma, a couple of squamous cell carcinoma and 1 small cell lung cancer. General observations from the study: TCR diversity was significantly greater in tumor than normal lung tissue. Higher tumor TCR diversity was associated with shorter survival.

Many counts were recorded for this clonotype. No antigen is known for it. Three rounds of nested PCR, following a modified ARM-PCR protocol, produced the TCRbeta library. MiXCR, applied by TCRdb to the multiplex PCR reads, yields one record per CDR3 protein. The sample includes 44,000 or so distinct CDR3 sequences, roughly two thirds seen only once; the top ten take around 19%. This sample's RNA came from whole unsorted tissue. This non-tumor lung sample came from over 3 cm beyond the tumor edge. Donors were chemotherapy-naive, newly diagnosed lung cancer surgical patients in China, August–November 2014. Germline loops: CDR1 SGHRS, CDR2 YFSETQ. The CDR3 length is 15 residues. The V gene lost 0 bases and the J gene lost 1 base, with 8 bases spanning the gap.

The gene calls are TRBV5-1 and TRBJ2-1; D is ambiguous. The TCR was taken from a woman aged 40 to 55 with non-small cell lung cancer. The sequencing input was distant non-tumor lung tissue. The chain's CDR3 is CASSLATMSYNEQFF. In DNA form, the CDR3 reads TGCGCCAGCAGCTTGGCCACGATGTCCTACAATGAGCAGTTCTTC.